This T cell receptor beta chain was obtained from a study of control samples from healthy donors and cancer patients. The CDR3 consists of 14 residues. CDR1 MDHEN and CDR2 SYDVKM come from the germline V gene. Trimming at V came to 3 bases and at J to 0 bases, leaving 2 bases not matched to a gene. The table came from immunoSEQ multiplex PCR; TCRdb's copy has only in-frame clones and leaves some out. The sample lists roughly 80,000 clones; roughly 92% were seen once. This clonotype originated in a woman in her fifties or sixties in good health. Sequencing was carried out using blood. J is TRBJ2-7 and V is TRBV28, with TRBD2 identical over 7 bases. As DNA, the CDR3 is TGTGCCAGCAGTTTTCCTAGCGGCTCCTACGAGCAGTACTTC. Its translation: CASSFPSGSYEQYF.